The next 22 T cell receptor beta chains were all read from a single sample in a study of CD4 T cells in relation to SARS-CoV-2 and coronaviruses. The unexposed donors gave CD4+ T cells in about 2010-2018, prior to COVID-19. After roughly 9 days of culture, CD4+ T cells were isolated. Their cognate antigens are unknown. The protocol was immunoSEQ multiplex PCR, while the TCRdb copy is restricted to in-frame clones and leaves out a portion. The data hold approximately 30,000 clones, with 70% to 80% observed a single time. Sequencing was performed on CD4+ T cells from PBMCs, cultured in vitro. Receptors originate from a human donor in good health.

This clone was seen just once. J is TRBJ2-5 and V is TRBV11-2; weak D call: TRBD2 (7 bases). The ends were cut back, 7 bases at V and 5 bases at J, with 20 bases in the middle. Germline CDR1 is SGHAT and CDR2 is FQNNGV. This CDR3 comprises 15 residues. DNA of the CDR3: TGTGCCAGCACGGCGGGCGGTGGGAGGGGGGAGACCCAGTACTTC. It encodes CASTAGGGRGETQYF.

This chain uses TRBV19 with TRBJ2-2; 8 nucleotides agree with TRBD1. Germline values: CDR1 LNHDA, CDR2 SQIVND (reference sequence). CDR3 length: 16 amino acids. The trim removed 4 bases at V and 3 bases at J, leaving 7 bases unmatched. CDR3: CASSRRGQADTGELFF. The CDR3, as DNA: TGTGCCAGTAGTAGAAGGGGACAGGCAGACACCGGGGAGCTGTTTTTT.

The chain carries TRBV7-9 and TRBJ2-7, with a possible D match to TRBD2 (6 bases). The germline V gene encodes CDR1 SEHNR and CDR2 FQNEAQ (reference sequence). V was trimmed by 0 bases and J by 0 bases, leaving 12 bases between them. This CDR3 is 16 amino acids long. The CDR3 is CASSLAGLQSSYEQYF. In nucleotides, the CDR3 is TGTGCCAGCAGCTTAGCGGGACTGCAGAGCTCCTACGAGCAGTACTTC.

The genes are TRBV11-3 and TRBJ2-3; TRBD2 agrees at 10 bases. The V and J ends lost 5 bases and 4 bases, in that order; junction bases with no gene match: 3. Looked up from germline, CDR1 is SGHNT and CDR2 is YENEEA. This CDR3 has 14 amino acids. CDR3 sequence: CASSPGLAADTQYF. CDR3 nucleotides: TGTGCCAGCAGCCCCGGACTAGCGGCAGATACGCAGTATTTT.

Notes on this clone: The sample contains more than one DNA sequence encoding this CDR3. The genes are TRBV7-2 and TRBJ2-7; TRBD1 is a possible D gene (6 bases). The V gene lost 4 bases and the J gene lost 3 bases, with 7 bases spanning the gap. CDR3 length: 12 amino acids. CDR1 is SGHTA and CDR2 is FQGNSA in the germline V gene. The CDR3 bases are TGTGCCAGCAGCTCACAGGGCTACGAGCAGTACTTC. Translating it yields CASSSQGYEQYF.

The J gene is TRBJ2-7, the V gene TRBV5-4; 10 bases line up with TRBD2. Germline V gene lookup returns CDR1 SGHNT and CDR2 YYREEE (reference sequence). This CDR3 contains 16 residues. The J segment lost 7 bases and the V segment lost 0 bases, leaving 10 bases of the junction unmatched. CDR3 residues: CASSLATSGTTVEQYF. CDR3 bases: TGTGCCAGCAGCTTGGCAACTAGCGGGACAACGGTGGAGCAGTACTTC.

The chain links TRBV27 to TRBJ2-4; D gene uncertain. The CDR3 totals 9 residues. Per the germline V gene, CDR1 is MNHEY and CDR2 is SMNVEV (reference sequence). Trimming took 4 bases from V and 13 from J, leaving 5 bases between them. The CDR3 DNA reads TGTGCCAGCAGTTCAGGCCAGTACTTC. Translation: CASSSGQYF.

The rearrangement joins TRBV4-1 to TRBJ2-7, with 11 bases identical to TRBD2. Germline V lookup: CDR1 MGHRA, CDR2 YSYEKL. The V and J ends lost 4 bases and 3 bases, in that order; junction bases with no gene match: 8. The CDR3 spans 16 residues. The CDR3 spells CASSLTLAGENYEQYF. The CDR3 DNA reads TGCGCCAGCAGCCTTACACTAGCGGGGGAAAACTACGAGCAGTACTTC.

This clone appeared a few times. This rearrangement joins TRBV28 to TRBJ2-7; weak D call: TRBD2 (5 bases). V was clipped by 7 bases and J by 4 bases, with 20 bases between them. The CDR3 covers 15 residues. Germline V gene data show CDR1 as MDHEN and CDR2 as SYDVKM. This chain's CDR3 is CASTLVRGMRYEQYF. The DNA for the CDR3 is TGTGCCAGCACCCTAGTCCGGGGAATGCGGTACGAGCAGTACTTC.

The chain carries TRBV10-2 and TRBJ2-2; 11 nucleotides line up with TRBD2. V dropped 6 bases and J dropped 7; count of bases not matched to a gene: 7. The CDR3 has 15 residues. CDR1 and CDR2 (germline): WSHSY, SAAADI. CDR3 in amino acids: CASSSSGGRNGELFF. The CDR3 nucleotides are TGCGCCAGCAGCTCTAGCGGGGGGCGGAACGGGGAGCTGTTTTTT.

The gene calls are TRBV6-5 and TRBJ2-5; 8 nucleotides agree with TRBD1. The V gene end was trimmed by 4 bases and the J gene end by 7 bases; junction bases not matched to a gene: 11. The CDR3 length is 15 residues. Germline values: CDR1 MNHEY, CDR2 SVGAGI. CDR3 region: CASSSQGARGGTQYF. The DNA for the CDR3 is TGTGCCAGCAGTTCCCAGGGGGCGAGAGGTGGGACCCAGTACTTC.

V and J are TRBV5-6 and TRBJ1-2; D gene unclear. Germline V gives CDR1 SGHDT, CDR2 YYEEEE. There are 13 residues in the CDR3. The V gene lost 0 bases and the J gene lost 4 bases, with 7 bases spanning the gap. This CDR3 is CASSLEQPYGYTF. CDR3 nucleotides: TGTGCCAGCAGCTTGGAACAGCCCTATGGCTACACCTTC.

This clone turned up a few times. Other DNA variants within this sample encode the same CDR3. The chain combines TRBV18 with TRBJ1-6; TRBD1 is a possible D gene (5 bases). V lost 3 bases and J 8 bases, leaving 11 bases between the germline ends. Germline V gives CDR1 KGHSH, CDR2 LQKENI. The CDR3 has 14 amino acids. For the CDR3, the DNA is TGTGCCAGCTCACCCGCGGGGGATGATTCACCCCTCCACTTT. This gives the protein CASSPAGDDSPLHF. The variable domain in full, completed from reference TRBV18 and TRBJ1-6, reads NAGVMQNPRHLVRRRGQEARLRCSPMKGHSHVYWYRQLPEEGLKFMVYLQKENIIDESGMPKERFSAEFPKEGPSILRIQQVVRGDSAAYFCASSPAGDDSPLHFGNGTRLTVT.

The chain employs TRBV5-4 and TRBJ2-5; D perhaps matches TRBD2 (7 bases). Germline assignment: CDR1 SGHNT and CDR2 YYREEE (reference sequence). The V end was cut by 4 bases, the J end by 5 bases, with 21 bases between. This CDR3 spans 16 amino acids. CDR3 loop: CASSPAVRGAEETQYF. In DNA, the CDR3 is TGTGCCAGCAGCCCGGCGGTACGGGGGGCTGAGGAGACCCAGTACTTC.

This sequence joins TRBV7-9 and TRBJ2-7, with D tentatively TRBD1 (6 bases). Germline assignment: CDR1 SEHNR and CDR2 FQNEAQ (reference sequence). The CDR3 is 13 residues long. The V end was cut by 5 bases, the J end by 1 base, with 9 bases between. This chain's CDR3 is CASSETGSYEQYF. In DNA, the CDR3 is TGTGCCAGCAGCGAGACAGGTTCCTACGAGCAGTACTTC.

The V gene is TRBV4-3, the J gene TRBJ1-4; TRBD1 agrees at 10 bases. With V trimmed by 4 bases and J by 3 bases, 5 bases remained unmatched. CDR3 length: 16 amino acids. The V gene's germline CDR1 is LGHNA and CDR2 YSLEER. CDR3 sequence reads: CASSLVDRGPNEKLFF. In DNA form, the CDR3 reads TGCGCCAGCAGCCTCGTTGACAGGGGGCCTAATGAAAAACTGTTTTTT.

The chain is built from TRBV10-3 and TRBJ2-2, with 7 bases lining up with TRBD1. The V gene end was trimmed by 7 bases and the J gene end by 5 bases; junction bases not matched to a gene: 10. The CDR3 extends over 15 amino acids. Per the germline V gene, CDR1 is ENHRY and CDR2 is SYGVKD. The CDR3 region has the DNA TGTGCCATCACCAAGAACAGGGGAACAACCGGGGAGCTGTTTTTT. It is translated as CAITKNRGTTGELFF.

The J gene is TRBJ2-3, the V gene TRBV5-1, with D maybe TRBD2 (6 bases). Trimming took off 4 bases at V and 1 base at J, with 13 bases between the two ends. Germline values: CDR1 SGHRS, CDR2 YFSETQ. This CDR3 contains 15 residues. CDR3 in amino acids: CASSPFGGGTDTQYF. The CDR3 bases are TGCGCCAGCAGCCCCTTCGGGGGAGGCACAGATACGCAGTATTTT.

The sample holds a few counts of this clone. CDR3 region: CASSQGQPLREKLFF. CDR3 in DNA: TGCGCCAGCAGCCAAGGACAGCCCTTGAGGGAAAAACTGTTTTTT. V usage is TRBV4-1 and J usage is TRBJ1-4; D possibly corresponds to TRBD1 (5 bases). This CDR3 is built from 15 residues. Germline CDR1 is MGHRA and CDR2 is YSYEKL. V shed 1 base and J shed 8 bases, with 14 bases lying between them.

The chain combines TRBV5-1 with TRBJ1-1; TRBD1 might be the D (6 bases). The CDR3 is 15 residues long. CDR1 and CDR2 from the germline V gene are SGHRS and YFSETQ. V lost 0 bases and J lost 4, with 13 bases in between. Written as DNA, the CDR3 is TGCGCCAGCAGCTTGGGAGCAGGGGTAGGCACTGAAGCTTTCTTT. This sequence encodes CASSLGAGVGTEAFF.

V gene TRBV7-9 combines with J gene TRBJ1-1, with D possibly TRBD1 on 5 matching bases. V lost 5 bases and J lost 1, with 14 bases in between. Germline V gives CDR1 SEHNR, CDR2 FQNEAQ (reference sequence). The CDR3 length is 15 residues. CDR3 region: CASSDSGRGNTEAFF. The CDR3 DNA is TGTGCCAGCAGCGATTCGGGACGGGGGAACACTGAAGCTTTCTTT.

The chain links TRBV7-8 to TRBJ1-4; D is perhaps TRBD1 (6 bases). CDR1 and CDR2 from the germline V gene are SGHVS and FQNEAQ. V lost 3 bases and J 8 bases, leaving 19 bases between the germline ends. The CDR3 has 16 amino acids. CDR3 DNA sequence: TGTGCCAGCAGCTTTTTCCGGGACAATTGGAAAGAAAAACTGTTTTTT. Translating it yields CASSFFRDNWKEKLFF.